These 30 T cell receptor beta chains were all obtained from the same sample, sequenced in a study of early T cells in non-severe SARS-CoV-2 infection. MiXCR, run by TCRdb on the 5' RACE reads, gives a single entry per CDR3 protein. This sample has around 70,000 distinct CDR3 sequences; roughly 9.1% occur once, and the top ten carry 2.5% to 3.5%. The sequenced sample consisted of whole blood. Receptors originate from an adult who was a healthcare worker with PCR-confirmed SARS-CoV-2 infection or an uninfected control (not recorded which).

This clonotype was observed a handful of times. The rearrangement uses TRBV20-1 and TRBJ1-1, with D uncertain. Per the germline V gene, CDR1 is DFQATT and CDR2 is SNEGSKA (reference sequence). The CDR3 loop spans 14 amino acids. Trimming removed 0 bases from V and 5 bases from J, with 13 bases in between. The CDR3 region has the DNA TGCAGTGCTAGAGATGGGGAGGGTGGAACTGAAGCTTTCTTT. It codes for CSARDGEGGTEAFF.

The V and J genes are TRBV11-2 and TRBJ2-5; TRBD2 is a possible D gene (5 bases). V was shortened by 5 bases and J by 3 bases, with 13 bases between the two germline ends. This CDR3 contains 14 residues. CDR1 is SGHAT, CDR2 FQNNGV, per germline. CDR3 nucleotides: TGTGCCAGCAGCCCCCTGTGGCGGGAAGAGACCCAGTACTTC. Its protein is CASSPLWREETQYF. The entire variable domain, with the rest obtained from reference TRBV11-2 and TRBJ2-5, is as follows: EAGVAQSPRYKIIEKRQSVAFWCNPISGHATLYWYQQILGQGPKLLIQFQNNGVVDDSQLPKDRFSAERLKGVDSTLKIQPAKLEDSAVYLCASSPLWREETQYFGPGTRLLVL.

The chain couples TRBV2 to TRBJ2-7; the match to TRBD2 covers 8 bases. Germline V gene data show CDR1 as SNHLY and CDR2 as FYNNEI. After removal of 10 bases from V and 0 bases from J, the junction contained 2 bases not matched to a gene. The CDR3 has 12 residues. CDR3 sequence (DNA): TGTGCCACCGGGACTAGCTCCTACGAGCAGTACTTC. The encoded protein is CATGTSSYEQYF.

This clonotype was counted between two and nine times. The chain combines TRBV7-9 with TRBJ2-1, with 8 bases fitting TRBD1. CDR1 and CDR2 from the germline V gene are SEHNR and FQNEAQ (reference sequence). The trim removed 1 base at V and 3 bases at J, leaving 5 bases unmatched. The CDR3 consists of 16 residues. CDR3 bases: TGTGCCAGCAGCTTAGGACAGGGGACCGACTACAATGAGCAGTTCTTC. This sequence encodes CASSLGQGTDYNEQFF.

This clonotype was picked up many times. The J gene is TRBJ2-3, the V gene TRBV4-2, with D hard to call. The V and J ends lost 0 bases and 3 bases respectively, with 10 bases between them. The CDR3 runs 15 residues. Germline CDR1 and CDR2: LGHNA and YNFKEQ. The CDR3 nucleotides are TGTGCCAGCAGCCAAGATCCGCCAGAGACAGATACGCAGTATTTT. Its translation: CASSQDPPETDTQYF.

In its sample, this clonotype was seen a few times. The chain carries TRBV20-1 and TRBJ2-1; either TRBD1 or TRBD2 may supply D (5 bases each). Germline V gene lookup returns CDR1 DFQATT and CDR2 SNEGSKA (reference sequence). V dropped 3 bases and J dropped 4 bases, with 16 bases sitting between them. There are 15 residues in the CDR3. CDR3 region: CSARPPRDAYNEQFF. The CDR3 bases are TGCAGTGCTAGGCCCCCCCGGGACGCTTACAATGAGCAGTTCTTC.

This clonotype was seen ten or more times. The DNA of the CDR3 is TGCGCCAGCAGGATGACAGGGTACCGAAACGAGCAGTACTTC. It encodes CASRMTGYRNEQYF. The chain links TRBV10-2 to TRBJ2-7, with 7 bases that match TRBD1. There are 14 residues in the CDR3. The germline V gene encodes CDR1 WSHSY and CDR2 SAAADI. Germline trimming cut 6 bases from V and 5 bases from J; bases unmatched to any gene: 10.

V is TRBV20-1 and J is TRBJ2-1, with D uncertain. V lost 0 bases to trimming and J lost 9 bases, with 6 bases between them. The CDR3 runs 11 residues. Germline lookup yields CDR1 DFQATT and CDR2 SNEGSKA (reference sequence). In nucleotides, the CDR3 is TGCAGTGCTAGAGAGGCGATTGAGCAGTTCTTC. Encoded protein: CSAREAIEQFF.

The chain links TRBV7-8 to TRBJ2-4; D is uncertain. V was trimmed by 5 bases and J by 1 base, leaving 6 bases between them. Germline V gives CDR1 SGHVS, CDR2 FQNEAQ. The CDR3 runs 13 residues. The CDR3 protein is CASSPVAKNIQYF. The CDR3 DNA reads TGTGCCAGCAGCCCCGTCGCCAAAAACATTCAGTACTTC.

This clonotype was seen more than once but under ten times. The chain is built from TRBV29-1 and TRBJ2-1; the D is unclear. Between the trimmed V and J ends, which lost 7 bases and 10 bases, there was a span of 11 bases. In germline, CDR1 is SQVTM, CDR2 ANQGSEA. The CDR3 has 10 amino acids. CDR3 region: CSAQLTEQFF. As DNA, the CDR3 is TGCAGCGCTCAGTTGACCGAGCAGTTCTTC.

This clonotype appeared many times. The V gene is TRBV6-4, the J gene TRBJ2-3; 10 nucleotides match TRBD2. The length of the CDR3 is 15 residues. J was trimmed by 2 bases and V by 2 bases; bases with no gene match: 1. Germline CDR1 MRHNA, CDR2 SNTAGT. The CDR3 sequence is CASSDSGRATDTQYF. The CDR3 nucleotides are TGTGCCAGCAGTGACAGCGGGAGGGCCACAGATACGCAGTATTTT.

This clonotype has at least ten counts. This rearrangement joins TRBV3-1 to TRBJ2-1; D tentatively reads TRBD1 or TRBD2 (7 bases each). Germline CDR1 and CDR2: LGHDT and YNNKEL (reference sequence). The CDR3 has 16 residues. V lost 0 bases and J lost 1, with 10 bases in between. CDR3 DNA: TGTGCCAGCAGCCAAGATCAGGGGGGGTCCTACAATGAGCAGTTCTTC. Translation: CASSQDQGGSYNEQFF.

In DNA, the CDR3 is TGTGCCAGCAGTCCGACCGAGAACACTGAAGCTTTCTTT. This gives the protein CASSPTENTEAFF. The chain employs TRBV6-4 and TRBJ1-1, with D unresolved. The CDR3 is 13 amino acids. Germline-derived CDR1 and CDR2 are MRHNA and SNTAGT. V was cut by 5 bases and J by 1 base, with 8 bases left in between.

This clonotype showed up just a few times. V is TRBV29-1 and J is TRBJ2-3; D assignment may be TRBD1 or TRBD2 (5 bases each). The V end lost 2 bases, the J end lost 6 bases, and 21 bases lay between the germline ends. Germline assignment: CDR1 SQVTM and CDR2 ANQGSEA. The CDR3 loop spans 16 amino acids. The chain's CDR3 is CSVERSPGSSGDTQYF. The DNA for the CDR3 is TGCAGCGTTGAAAGGTCCCCAGGGAGCTCTGGGGATACGCAGTATTTT.

The sample holds many counts of this clonotype. The V call is TRBV20-1, the J call TRBJ1-2; D not certain. The CDR3 is 15 amino acids. The ends were cut back, 0 bases at V and 1 base at J, with 12 bases in the middle. The germline CDR1 and CDR2 sequences are DFQATT and SNEGSKA (reference sequence). CDR3 coding DNA: TGCAGTGCTAGAGATAAGGGCATCGTTAACTATGGCTACACCTTC. Encoded protein: CSARDKGIVNYGYTF.

This rearrangement joins TRBV11-2 to TRBJ1-2; weak D call: TRBD1 (5 bases). Germline CDR1 SGHAT, CDR2 FQNNGV. V shed 5 bases and J shed 2 bases, with 18 bases lying between them. The CDR3 runs to 16 residues. The CDR3 reads CASSVIRDRKNYGYTF. The CDR3 DNA is TGTGCCAGCAGCGTTATCAGGGACCGAAAAAACTATGGCTACACCTTC.

This chain uses TRBV9 with TRBJ2-5; 8 nucleotides match TRBD1. The CDR3 length is 14 residues. CDR1 is SGDLS and CDR2 is YYNGEE in the germline V gene. After removal of 3 bases from V and 5 bases from J, the junction contained 6 bases not matched to a gene. The CDR3 loop reads CASSGGQGWETQYF. CDR3 nucleotide sequence: TGTGCCAGCAGCGGTGGACAGGGTTGGGAGACCCAGTACTTC.

This clonotype appeared a few times. The chain recombines TRBV20-1 with TRBJ1-1; D unresolved. Germline values: CDR1 DFQATT, CDR2 SNEGSKA (reference sequence). V was trimmed by 6 bases and J by 4 bases, leaving 9 bases between them. The CDR3 length is 11 residues. The CDR3 DNA follows: TGCAGTGCCCCCGGACTCACTGAAGCTTTCTTT. This codes for CSAPGLTEAFF.

In its sample, this clonotype was seen many times. The chain employs TRBV20-1 and TRBJ1-6, with a tentative D call TRBD1 (5 bases). Per the germline V gene, CDR1 is DFQATT and CDR2 is SNEGSKA (reference sequence). The CDR3 loop spans 16 amino acids. With 4 bases removed from V and 7 bases from J, the gap between germline ends came to 20 bases. The CDR3 bases are TGCAGTGCTACGACCCCACTCCGGGGCGTAAATTCACCCCTCCACTTT. This codes for CSATTPLRGVNSPLHF.

This clonotype has more than one count but fewer than ten. The V and J genes are TRBV3-1 and TRBJ2-7; perhaps TRBD1 as D (6 bases). V was cut by 6 bases and J by 3 bases, with 12 bases left in between. CDR1 and CDR2 from the germline V gene are LGHDT and YNNKEL (reference sequence). The CDR3 spans 13 residues. CDR3 protein: CASRGQGIYEQYF. In DNA form, the CDR3 reads TGTGCCAGCAGGGGGCAGGGGATCTACGAGCAGTACTTC.

CDR3 nucleotides: TGTGCCAGCAAGCCGGGGACGGCAAACTATGGCTACACCTTC. Its protein product is CASKPGTANYGYTF. V is TRBV2 and J is TRBJ1-2; D is perhaps TRBD1 (5 bases). CDR3 length equals 14 residues. V lost 7 bases and J 2 bases, leaving 14 bases between the germline ends. CDR1 and CDR2 (germline): SNHLY, FYNNEI. The full variable domain, rest sourced from reference TRBV2 and TRBJ1-2, is EPEVTQTPSHQVTQMGQEVILRCVPISNHLYFYWYRQILGQKVEFLVSFYNNEISEKSEIFDDQFSVERPDGSNFTLKIRSTKLEDSAMYFCASKPGTANYGYTFGSGTRLTVV.

This clonotype was counted between two and nine times. The rearrangement uses TRBV7-9 and TRBJ1-2; TRBD1 is a possible D gene (6 bases). The CDR3 is made up of 14 amino acids. Trimming took 5 bases from V and 4 from J, leaving 14 bases between them. CDR1 is SEHNR, CDR2 FQNEAQ, per germline (reference sequence). This CDR3 is CASSGTGMGYGYTF. The CDR3 region has the DNA TGTGCCAGCAGCGGTACAGGGATGGGCTATGGCTACACCTTC. Full variable domain (missing parts from reference TRBV7-9 and TRBJ1-2): DTGVSQNPRHKITKRGQNVTFRCDPISEHNRLYWYRQTLGQGPEFLTYFQNEAQLEKSRLLSDRFSAERPKGSFSTLEIQRTEQGDSAMYLCASSGTGMGYGYTFGSGTRLTVV.

The V and J genes are TRBV7-8 and TRBJ1-4, with 7 nucleotides matching TRBD1. Trimming at V came to 5 bases and at J to 4 bases, leaving 7 bases not matched to a gene. Germline CDR1 reads SGHVS; CDR2 reads FQNEAQ. The CDR3 covers 15 residues. CDR3 DNA: TGTGCCAGCAGCGACATGACAGGGCTTAATGAAAAACTGTTTTTT. Residues: CASSDMTGLNEKLFF.

This clonotype was recorded a few times. The chain is built from TRBV6-2 or TRBV6-3 and TRBJ2-1; 10 positions match TRBD1. The CDR3 runs to 17 residues. The trim removed 1 base at V and 4 bases at J, leaving 7 bases unmatched. CDR1 and CDR2 (germline): MNHEY, SVGEGT. The CDR3 DNA follows: TGTGCCAGCAGTTACTTGGCCGGGACAGGGGCTTACAATGAGCAGTTCTTC. Its protein is CASSYLAGTGAYNEQFF.

The rearrangement links TRBV7-3 to TRBJ2-3; D unresolved. Trimming stripped 2 bases from V and 4 bases from J, with 16 bases between. CDR3 length: 16 residues. Germline assignment: CDR1 SGHTA and CDR2 FQGTGA. The CDR3 DNA reads as TGTGCCAGCAGCTTATTTGGGTTTGGCAGATCAGATACGCAGTATTTT. This gives the protein CASSLFGFGRSDTQYF.

This chain uses TRBV2 with TRBJ1-1, with D perhaps matching TRBD1 (5 bases). The germline V gene has CDR1 SNHLY and CDR2 FYNNEI. This CDR3 has 13 residues. Trimming took off 5 bases at V and 5 bases at J, with 12 bases between the two ends. In DNA, the CDR3 is TGTGCCAGCAGTTTGGGACCAAGGACTGAAGCTTTCTTT. Amino acids: CASSLGPRTEAFF.

The J gene is TRBJ2-3, the V gene TRBV5-1, with 8 bases aligning to TRBD2. J gave up 5 bases and V 5 bases, and 10 bases lay outside the gene matches. CDR1 and CDR2 (germline): SGHRS, YFSETQ. The CDR3 sequence is 15 residues long. CDR3: CASSQSGGPVDTQYF. The CDR3 DNA is TGCGCCAGCAGTCAATCGGGAGGGCCGGTAGATACGCAGTATTTT.

The chain employs TRBV28 and TRBJ2-7; perhaps TRBD2 as D (5 bases). Germline CDR1 MDHEN, CDR2 SYDVKM. Trimming left V 6 bases short and J 3 bases short, with 15 bases between. This CDR3 contains 14 residues. The CDR3 nucleotides are TGTGCCAGCAGCCAGGACTCGGCCGGCTACGAGCAGTACTTC. As protein: CASSQDSAGYEQYF.

This clonotype was counted only a few times. The chain combines TRBV5-4 with TRBJ1-1, with D possibly TRBD1 on 6 matching bases. CDR3 length: 14 amino acids. Germline V gives CDR1 SGHNT, CDR2 YYREEE (reference sequence). V was cut by 4 bases and J by 4 bases, with 14 bases left in between. CDR3 nucleotides: TGTGCCAGCAGCCCAAACCAAGGGGGCACTGAAGCTTTCTTT. Translation: CASSPNQGGTEAFF.

The chain links TRBV20-1 to TRBJ2-3; TRBD2 aligns across 10 bases. V gave up 5 bases and J gave up 0 bases; unmatched junction bases: 2. The CDR3 loop spans 14 amino acids. CDR1 is DFQATT, CDR2 SNEGSKA, per germline (reference sequence). Written as DNA, the CDR3 is TGCAGTGCTCGGACTAGCGGAAGCACAGATACGCAGTATTTT. It specifies CSARTSGSTDTQYF.